This T cell receptor (beta chain) emerged from a study of beta chain features in type 1 diabetes. Study results and limitations: Significant though moderate, a shortening of TCRB CDR3s appeared in all four CD4+ subsets of Type 1 diabetes patients. Overrepresentation of cells with high TCR expression could result from cDNA sequencing.

This clone was recorded a few times. What it binds is unknown. The entirety of the isolated RNA underwent reverse transcription, so expressed TCRB transcripts were sequenced. The repertoire was sequenced with immunoSEQ multiplex PCR; TCRdb's copy has only in-frame clones and lacks some. The table includes 600,000 to 700,000 clones, around 15% detected once. V was cut by 5 bases and J by 1 base, with 15 bases left in between. Germline V gene data show CDR1 as SGHAT and CDR2 as FQNNGV. This CDR3 has 16 amino acids. This clonotype was sampled from a man aged 18-30 years with type 1 diabetes. The gene calls are TRBV11-2 and TRBJ2-4; D is uncertain. The sequenced sample was naive CD4+ T cells from blood. The CDR3 here is CASSPEGILAKNIQYF. The CDR3 coding sequence is TGTGCCAGCAGCCCGGAAGGGATTTTGGCCAAAAACATTCAGTACTTC. The full variable domain, completed using reference TRBV11-2 and TRBJ2-4, is EAGVAQSPRYKIIEKRQSVAFWCNPISGHATLYWYQQILGQGPKLLIQFQNNGVVDDSQLPKDRFSAERLKGVDSTLKIQPAKLEDSAVYLCASSPEGILAKNIQYFGAGTRLSVL.